This TCR beta chain stems from a study of blood T cells in healthy people across ages. With each sample, at least 5 micrograms of total RNA were extracted. Alongside a J-beta primer mix, a sample-barcoded 5' primer served in a second PCR lasting roughly 6 to 11 cycles. In TCRdb, the 5' RACE reads were re-called with MiXCR into one record per CDR3 protein. The top ten hold around 11% of the sample, which has roughly 1.6 million distinct CDR3 sequences, about 32% seen once. CDR3 size: 17 residues. J lost 4 bases, V lost 3 bases, and 11 bases had no gene match. CDR1 and CDR2 (germline): LGHDT, YNNKEL (reference sequence).

The receptor was derived from a woman in her twenties or thirties in good health. The chain is built from TRBV3-1 and TRBJ1-2; 10 bases agree with TRBD1. Input material: blood. The CDR3 region is CASSQTLDRGLVYGYTF. CDR3 coding DNA: TGTGCCAGCAGCCAGACCCTTGACAGGGGGCTCGTCTATGGCTACACCTTC. Using reference TRBV3-1 and TRBJ1-2 for the parts outside the CDR3, the full variable domain is DTAVSQTPKYLVTQMGNDKSIKCEQNLGHDTMYWYKQDSKKFLKIMFSYNNKELIINETVPNRFSPKSPDKAHLNLHINSLELGDSAVYFCASSQTLDRGLVYGYTFGSGTRLTVV.